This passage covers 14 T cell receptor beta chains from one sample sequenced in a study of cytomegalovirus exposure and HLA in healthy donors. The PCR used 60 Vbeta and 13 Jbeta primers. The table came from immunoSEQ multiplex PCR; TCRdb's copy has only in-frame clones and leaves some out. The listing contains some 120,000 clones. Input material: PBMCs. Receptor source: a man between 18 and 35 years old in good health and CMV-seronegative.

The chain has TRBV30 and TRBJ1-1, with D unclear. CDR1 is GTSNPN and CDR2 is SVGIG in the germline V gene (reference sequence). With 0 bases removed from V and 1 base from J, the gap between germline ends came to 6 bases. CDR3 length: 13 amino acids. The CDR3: CAWSVQTNTEAFF. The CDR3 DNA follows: TGTGCCTGGAGTGTACAGACGAACACTGAAGCTTTCTTT.

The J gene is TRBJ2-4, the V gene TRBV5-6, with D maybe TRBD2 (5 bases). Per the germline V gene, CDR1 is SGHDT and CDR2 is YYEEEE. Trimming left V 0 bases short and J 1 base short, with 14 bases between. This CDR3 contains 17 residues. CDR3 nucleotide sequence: TGTGCCAGCAGCTTGGAGCCGACCCGGAGGGCCAAAAACATTCAGTACTTC. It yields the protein CASSLEPTRRAKNIQYF.

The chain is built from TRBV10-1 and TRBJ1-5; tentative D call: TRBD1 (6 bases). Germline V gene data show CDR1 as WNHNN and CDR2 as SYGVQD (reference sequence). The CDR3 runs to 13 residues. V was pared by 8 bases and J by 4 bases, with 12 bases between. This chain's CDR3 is CASWGHSNQPQHF. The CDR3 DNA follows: TGCGCCAGCTGGGGACACTCTAATCAGCCCCAGCATTTT.

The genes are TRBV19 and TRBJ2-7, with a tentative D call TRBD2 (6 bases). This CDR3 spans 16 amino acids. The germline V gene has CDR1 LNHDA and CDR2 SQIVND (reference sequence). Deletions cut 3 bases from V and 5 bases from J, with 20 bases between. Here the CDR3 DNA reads TGTGCCAGTAGTATGGGTACTAGCCCTATAGGCGACGAGCAGTACTTC. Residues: CASSMGTSPIGDEQYF.

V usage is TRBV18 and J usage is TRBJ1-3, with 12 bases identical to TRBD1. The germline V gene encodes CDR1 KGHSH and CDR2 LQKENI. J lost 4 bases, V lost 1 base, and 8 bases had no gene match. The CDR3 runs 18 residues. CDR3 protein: CASSPLGTGGNIGNTIYF. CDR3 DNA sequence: TGTGCCAGCTCACCACTAGGGACAGGGGGCAACATCGGAAACACCATATATTTT.

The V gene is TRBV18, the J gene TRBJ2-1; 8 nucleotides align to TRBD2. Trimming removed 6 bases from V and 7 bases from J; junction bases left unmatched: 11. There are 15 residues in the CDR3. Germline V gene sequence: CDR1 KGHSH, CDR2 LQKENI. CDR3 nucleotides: TGTGCCAGCTCCCCCCCGGGAGGGAGCGGGAATGAGCAGTTCTTC. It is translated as CASSPPGGSGNEQFF.

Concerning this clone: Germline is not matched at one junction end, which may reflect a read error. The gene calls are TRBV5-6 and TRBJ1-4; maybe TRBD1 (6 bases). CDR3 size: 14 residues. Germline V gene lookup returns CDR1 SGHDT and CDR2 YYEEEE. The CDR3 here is CASSLWTAPTRFIF. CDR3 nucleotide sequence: TGTGCCAGCAGCTTGTGGACAGCCCCGACTCGGTTCATTTTT. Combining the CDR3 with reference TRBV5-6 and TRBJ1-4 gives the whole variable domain DAGVTQSPTHLIKTRGQQVTLRCSPKSGHDTVSWYQQALGQGPQFIFQYYEEEERQRGNFPDRFSGHQFPNYSSELNVNALLLGDSALYLCASSLWTAPTRFIFGSGTQLSVL.

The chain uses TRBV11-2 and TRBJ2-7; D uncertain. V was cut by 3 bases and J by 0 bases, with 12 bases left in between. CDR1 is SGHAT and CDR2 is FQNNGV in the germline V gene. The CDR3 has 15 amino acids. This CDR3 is CASSFSTTRSYEQYF. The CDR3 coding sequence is TGTGCCAGCAGCTTCAGTACTACCCGCTCCTACGAGCAGTACTTC. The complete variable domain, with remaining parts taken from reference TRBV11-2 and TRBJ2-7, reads EAGVAQSPRYKIIEKRQSVAFWCNPISGHATLYWYQQILGQGPKLLIQFQNNGVVDDSQLPKDRFSAERLKGVDSTLKIQPAKLEDSAVYLCASSFSTTRSYEQYFGPGTRLTVT.

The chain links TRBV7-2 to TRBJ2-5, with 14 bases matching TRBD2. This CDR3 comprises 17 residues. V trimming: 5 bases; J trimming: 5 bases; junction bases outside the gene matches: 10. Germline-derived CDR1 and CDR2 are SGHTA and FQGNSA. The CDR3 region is CASSPPGLAGAGETQYF. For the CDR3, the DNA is TGTGCCAGCAGCCCGCCGGGACTAGCGGGAGCGGGGGAGACCCAGTACTTC.

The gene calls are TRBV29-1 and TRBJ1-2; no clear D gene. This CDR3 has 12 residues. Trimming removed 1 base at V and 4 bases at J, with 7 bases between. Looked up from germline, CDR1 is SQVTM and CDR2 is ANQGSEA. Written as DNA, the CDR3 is TGCAGCGTTGAAGCTACTCCCTATGGCTACACCTTC. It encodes CSVEATPYGYTF.

The chain's CDR3 is CASSLPNQPQHF. The CDR3, as DNA: TGTGCCAGCAGTTTACCGAATCAGCCCCAGCATTTT. This chain connects TRBV27 to TRBJ1-5; D remains unclear. The CDR3 has 12 residues. Germline CDR1 MNHEY, CDR2 SMNVEV (reference sequence). The germline V and J ends were trimmed by 2 bases and 4 bases, with 3 bases remaining between them.

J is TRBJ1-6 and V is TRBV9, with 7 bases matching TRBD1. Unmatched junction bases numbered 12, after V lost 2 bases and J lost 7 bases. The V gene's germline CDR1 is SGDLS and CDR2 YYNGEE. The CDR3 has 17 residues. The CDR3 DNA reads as TGTGCCAGCAGCGTGGACTCCAAGACAGGGACGAATTCACCCCTCCACTTT. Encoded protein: CASSVDSKTGTNSPLHF.

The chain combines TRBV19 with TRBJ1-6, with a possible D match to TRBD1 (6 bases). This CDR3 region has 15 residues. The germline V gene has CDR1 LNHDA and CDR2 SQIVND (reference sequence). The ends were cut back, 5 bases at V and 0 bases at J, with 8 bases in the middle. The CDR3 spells CASSAGASYNSPLHF. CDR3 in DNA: TGTGCCAGTAGTGCAGGGGCCTCCTATAATTCACCCCTCCACTTT.

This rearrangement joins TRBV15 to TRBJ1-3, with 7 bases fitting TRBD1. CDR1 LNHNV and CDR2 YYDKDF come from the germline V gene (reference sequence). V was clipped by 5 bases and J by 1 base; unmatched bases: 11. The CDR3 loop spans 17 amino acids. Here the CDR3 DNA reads TGTGCCACCAGCCGGAGACAGGGTCTAGGTTCTGGAAACACCATATATTTT. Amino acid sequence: CATSRRQGLGSGNTIYF. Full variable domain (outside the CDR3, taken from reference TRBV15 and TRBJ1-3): DAMVIQNPRYQVTQFGKPVTLSCSQTLNHNVMYWYQQKSSQAPKLLFHYYDKDFNNEADTPDNFQSRRPNTSFCFLDIRSPGLGDTAMYLCATSRRQGLGSGNTIYFGEGSWLTVV.